This T cell receptor beta chain was observed in a study of glioma-infiltrating T cells. For this clonotype: The antigen is unknown. A much larger clone lies one base from this, so it may be a read error.

The iRepertoire nested amplicon-rescue multiplex PCR amplified TCR alpha and beta CDR3s from RNA. TCRdb passed the multiplex PCR reads through MiXCR, listing each CDR3 protein once. The table records about 180,000 distinct CDR3 sequences, around 40% of them present only once. Study conclusions and caveats: Only very few CDR3 sequences appeared in both tissue and blood.

The clonotype comes from a human donor with low-grade glioma or glioblastoma, undergoing nonglioma brain surgery, or in good health (not recorded which). Sequencing used glioma tissue, nonneoplastic brain tissue, or PBMCs (not recorded which).

CDR3 sequence: CASSESSPGEEQYF. Here the CDR3 DNA reads TGTGCCAGCAGTGAATCTTCTCCAGGGGAGGAGCAGTACTTC. This chain uses TRBV28 with TRBJ2-7; D might be TRBD1 (6 bases). Germline V lookup: CDR1 MDHEN, CDR2 SYDVKM. V was clipped by 5 bases and J by 7 bases, with 18 bases between them. This CDR3 is 14 amino acids long. The complete variable domain, with remaining parts taken from reference TRBV28 and TRBJ2-7, reads DVKVTQSSRYLVKRTGEKVFLECVQDMDHENMFWYRQDPGLGLRLIYFSYDVKMKEKGDIPEGYSVSREKKERFSLILESASTNQTSMYLCASSESSPGEEQYFGPGTRLTVT.